These 22 T cell receptor beta chains share one sample of origin, sequenced in a study of blood T cells in healthy people across ages. Alongside a J-beta primer mix, a sample-barcoded 5' primer served in a second PCR lasting about 7 to 11 cycles. TCRdb used MiXCR to reprocess the 5' RACE reads, holding one entry per CDR3 protein. The data contain about 1,500,000 distinct CDR3 sequences, roughly 27% of them singletons. Sequencing was carried out using blood. Receptors were obtained from a woman aged 30 to 39 in good health.

This clonotype appeared a few times. This chain uses TRBV6-6 with TRBJ2-1; D is unclear. The DNA end is more similar to TRBJ2-7, so the J call may be wrong. The germline V gene has CDR1 MNHNY and CDR2 SVGAGI (reference sequence). The CDR3 extends over 14 amino acids. CDR3 region: CASSDERYYNEQYF. CDR3 coding DNA: TGTGCCAGCAGTGACGAACGTTATTACAATGAGCAGTACTTC.

This clonotype was counted only a few times. This sequence joins TRBV12-3 or TRBV12-4 and TRBJ2-5; D perhaps matches TRBD2 (6 bases). V gave up 6 bases and J gave up 5 bases, with 16 bases separating them. There are 14 residues in the CDR3. The CDR3 nucleotides are TGTGCCAGCAGGGGGGGAGGCGAATCGGAGACCCAGTACTTC. This encodes CASRGGGESETQYF.

This clonotype was seen a handful of times. The gene calls are TRBV7-2 and TRBJ2-1, with a tentative D call TRBD1 (5 bases). The CDR3 totals 15 residues. The V gene lost 4 bases and the J gene lost 8 bases, with 18 bases spanning the gap. Germline V gene lookup returns CDR1 SGHTA and CDR2 FQGNSA. The CDR3 loop reads CASSSGGSWGHEQFF. As DNA, the CDR3 is TGTGCCAGCAGCTCAGGCGGAAGTTGGGGCCATGAGCAGTTCTTC. The full variable domain, with the rest looked up from reference TRBV7-2 and TRBJ2-1, is GAGVSQSPSNKVTEKGKDVELRCDPISGHTALYWYRQSLGQGLEFLIYFQGNSAPDKSGLPSDRFSAERTGGSVSTLTIQRTQQEDSAVYLCASSSGGSWGHEQFFGPGTRLTVL.

There are a few counts of this clonotype. This rearrangement joins TRBV7-9 to TRBJ1-5, with D possibly matching TRBD1 (6 bases). CDR1 is SEHNR, CDR2 FQNEAQ, per germline (reference sequence). V was shortened by 0 bases and J by 2 bases, with 11 bases between the two germline ends. The CDR3 extends over 16 amino acids. CDR3 residues: CASSLAQQGGNQPQHF. Written as DNA, the CDR3 is TGTGCCAGCAGCTTAGCGCAACAGGGTGGCAATCAGCCCCAGCATTTT.

This clonotype was detected many times. The J gene is TRBJ1-2, the V gene TRBV4-3, with 7 bases aligning to TRBD1. Germline values: CDR1 LGHNA, CDR2 YSLEER. The V and J ends lost 3 bases and 7 bases, in that order; junction bases with no gene match: 8. This CDR3 has 14 amino acids. The CDR3 nucleotides are TGCGCCAGCAGCCACCCGACAGGGCTAATTGGCTACACCTTC. Protein: CASSHPTGLIGYTF.

This clonotype was detected ten times or more. The rearrangement links TRBV5-1 to TRBJ2-5; 8 positions match TRBD2. The CDR3 is 16 amino acids. The ends lost 4 bases at V and 4 bases at J; junction bases unmatched: 12. Germline CDR1 and CDR2: SGHRS and YFSETQ. CDR3 sequence (DNA): TGCGCCAGCAGCCCCTCCTACGGGGGGGCCCGAGAGACCCAGTACTTC. It encodes CASSPSYGGARETQYF.

This clonotype was seen many times. The chain is built from TRBV4-1 and TRBJ2-1; a possible D gene is TRBD2 (5 bases). CDR1 and CDR2 from the germline V gene are MGHRA and YSYEKL. The CDR3 totals 13 residues. V was pared by 3 bases and J by 9 bases, with 12 bases between. The chain's CDR3 is CASSHLGSGEQFF. Written as DNA, the CDR3 is TGCGCCAGCAGCCATTTAGGGAGTGGTGAGCAGTTCTTC.

Concerning this clonotype: An end of the junction does not agree with germline; a read error may underlie this. The V gene is TRBV7-9, the J gene TRBJ2-5; unclear D gene. This CDR3 contains 14 residues. Germline CDR1 SEHNR, CDR2 FQNEAQ (reference sequence). CDR3 region: CAIIPPWNQETLYF. The CDR3, as DNA: TGTGCCATCATCCCGCCCTGGAACCAAGAGACCCTGTACTTC.

This clonotype was counted between two and nine times. The junction does not match germline at one end; this may be a read error. V and J are TRBV2 and TRBJ2-2, with 15 bases matching TRBD2. The CDR3 runs 16 residues. Germline values: CDR1 SNHLY, CDR2 FYNNEI. This CDR3 is CAGSLGLAGGAGELFF. DNA of the CDR3: TGTGCCGGCAGTCTCGGACTAGCGGGGGGGGCCGGGGAGCTGTTTTTT. Using reference TRBV2 and TRBJ2-2 for the parts outside the CDR3, the full variable domain is EPEVTQTPSHQVTQMGQEVILRCVPISNHLYFYWYRQILGQKVEFLVSFYNNEISEKSEIFDDQFSVERPDGSNFTLKIRSTKLEDSAMYFCAGSLGLAGGAGELFFGEGSRLTVL.

This clonotype was recorded many times. The genes are TRBV10-3 and TRBJ1-2; tentatively, D is TRBD1 (6 bases). The CDR3 runs to 12 residues. V lost 5 bases, J lost 3 bases, and 7 bases lay in between. Germline V gives CDR1 ENHRY, CDR2 SYGVKD. CDR3 DNA: TGTGCCATCAGTTCAGGGGACTATGGCTACACCTTC. Translating it yields CAISSGDYGYTF.

Many counts were recorded for this clonotype. One end of the junction does not line up with germline, which may come from a read error. This chain joins TRBV25-1 and TRBJ2-5; 12 nucleotides align to TRBD2. CDR1 and CDR2 from the germline V gene are MGHDK and SYGVNS. CDR3 length equals 16 residues. The CDR3 DNA sequence: TGTGTCAGCAGTGTGGCTGGACTAGCGGGACAAGAGACCCAGTACTTC. Its translation is CVSSVAGLAGQETQYF.

The V gene is TRBV2, the J gene TRBJ1-5, with a weak D call TRBD1 (6 bases). Germline V gene lookup returns CDR1 SNHLY and CDR2 FYNNEI. V lost 7 bases and J 4 bases, leaving 11 bases between the germline ends. This CDR3 spans 13 amino acids. This chain's CDR3 is CASKGGENQPQHF. Written as DNA, the CDR3 is TGTGCCAGCAAAGGGGGAGAGAATCAGCCCCAGCATTTT.

Note on this clonotype: A read error may account for a junction end that differs from germline. V and J are TRBV27 and TRBJ2-3; 7 nucleotides match TRBD1. Germline CDR1 reads MNHEY; CDR2 reads SMNVEV (reference sequence). The CDR3 extends over 16 amino acids. The CDR3 protein is CASSLSLGPGGVTRYF. CDR3 coding DNA: TGTGCCAGCAGTTTATCGCTGGGACCAGGGGGTGTTACGCGGTATTTT.

This clonotype was seen only a few times. This chain joins TRBV4-3 and TRBJ2-7; D assignment may be TRBD1 or TRBD2 (5 bases each). This CDR3 spans 17 amino acids. The germline V gene has CDR1 LGHNA and CDR2 YSLEER. V lost 4 bases and J lost 3, with 22 bases in between. In DNA, the CDR3 is TGCGCCAGCAGCCTTGGGACCTACCGAACCGGGGACTACGAGCAGTACTTC. Protein product: CASSLGTYRTGDYEQYF.

As concerns this clonotype: This sequence may be a read error, since a much larger clone differs from it by one base. V and J are TRBV7-2 and TRBJ2-5; D could derive from TRBD1 or TRBD2 (5 bases each). The germline gives CDR1 SGHTA, CDR2 FQGNSA. Deletions cut 5 bases from V and 13 bases from J, with 26 bases between. The CDR3 runs to 15 residues. In DNA form, the CDR3 reads TGTGCCAGCAGCCCCAACCCGGGACGGCTGTACGAGCGGTACTTC. Translating gives CASSPNPGRLYERYF. Variable domain in full (rest from reference TRBV7-2 and TRBJ2-5): GAGVSQSPSNKVTEKGKDVELRCDPISGHTALYWYRQSLGQGLEFLIYFQGNSAPDKSGLPSDRFSAERTGGSVSTLTIQRTQQEDSAVYLCASSPNPGRLYERYFGPGTRLLVL.

This clonotype was recorded a few times. J is TRBJ2-4 and V is TRBV6-1; 10 bases are shared with TRBD1. The DNA end is a closer match to TRBJ2-7, so the J assignment may be wrong. The CDR3 runs to 15 residues. From germline, CDR1 is MNHNS and CDR2 SASEGT. As DNA, the CDR3 is TGTGCCAGCAGTGTATGGACAGGGGGGGCCACCGAGCAGTACTTC. It yields the protein CASSVWTGGATEQYF.

On this clonotype itself: This CDR3 fails to terminate in the conserved phenylalanine or tryptophan, so it likely reflects a read error. V gene TRBV3-1 combines with J gene TRBJ2-3; D is ambiguous. The CDR3 covers 13 residues. Per germline, CDR1 LGHDT and CDR2 YNNKEL (reference sequence). V was shortened by 5 bases and J by 2 bases, with 8 bases between the two germline ends. The CDR3 bases are TGTGCCAGCAGCACACACGACACAGATACGCAGTATTTG. This codes for CASSTHDTDTQYL.

This clonotype has just a few counts. This sequence may be a read error, since a much larger clone differs from it by one base. J is TRBJ2-7 and V is TRBV20-1; 10 bases align to TRBD1. V lost 5 bases, J lost 7 bases, and 14 bases stayed unmatched. The CDR3 totals 15 residues. Germline-derived CDR1 and CDR2 are DFQATT and SNEGSKA (reference sequence). CDR3 sequence: CSAASGQGGGNEQYF. DNA of the CDR3: TGCAGTGCTGCCTCTGGACAGGGGGGGGGCAATGAGCAGTACTTC.

This clonotype was seen many times. The J gene is TRBJ2-1, the V gene TRBV3-1; D unclear. The CDR3 contains 15 residues. V shed 1 base and J shed 0 bases, with 7 bases lying between them. Germline V lookup: CDR1 LGHDT, CDR2 YNNKEL (reference sequence). CDR3 sequence (DNA): TGTGCCAGCAGCCAAGGGGATGGCTCCTACAATGAGCAGTTCTTC. It specifies CASSQGDGSYNEQFF.

This rearrangement joins TRBV7-9 to TRBJ1-2; 9 bases are a match to TRBD1. J was trimmed by 4 bases and V by 5 bases; bases with no gene match: 20. The germline gives CDR1 SEHNR, CDR2 FQNEAQ (reference sequence). The CDR3 sequence is 19 residues long. The CDR3 sequence is CASSPWTGTGKGIPYGYTF. The CDR3 DNA is TGTGCCAGCAGCCCATGGACCGGGACAGGGAAAGGGATCCCCTATGGCTACACCTTC.

The gene calls are TRBV5-1 and TRBJ1-2, with 8 bases aligning to TRBD1. CDR1 is SGHRS, CDR2 YFSETQ, per germline. CDR3 length: 14 amino acids. Germline trimming cut 4 bases from V and 6 bases from J; bases unmatched to any gene: 8. CDR3 sequence: CASSPGQVANGYTF. The DNA for the CDR3 is TGCGCCAGCAGCCCGGGACAGGTCGCTAATGGCTACACCTTC.

This clonotype was detected ten times or more. DNA of the CDR3: TGCGCCAGCAGCACCGGAGGACAGGGTTGGGAAAAACTGTTTTTT. Its translation: CASSTGGQGWEKLFF. The chain uses TRBV5-1 and TRBJ1-4; 8 bases line up with TRBD1. CDR1 SGHRS and CDR2 YFSETQ come from the germline V gene. The CDR3 has 15 residues. The J segment lost 8 bases and the V segment lost 4 bases, leaving 10 bases of the junction unmatched. Full variable domain (remainder filled in from reference TRBV5-1 and TRBJ1-4): KAGVTQTPRYLIKTRGQQVTLSCSPISGHRSVSWYQQTPGQGLQFLFEYFSETQRNKGNFPGRFSGRQFSNSRSEMNVSTLELGDSALYLCASSTGGQGWEKLFFGSGTQLSVL.